This T cell receptor (beta chain) was observed in a study of T cells after yellow fever vaccination. The wider study: In the case of low-cell-number fractions, SMART-Seq v4 Ultra Low Input was used for preparation. Overall study results and limits: The secondary response peaked faster, at day 5 versus 15, but was weaker. Post-booster repertoires contained most primary-vaccination clones again (about 95% CD4, 85% to 90% CD8).

5'RACE template switching generated TCR cDNA, adding a universal primer site and UMIs. One entry per CDR3 protein results from TCRdb running MiXCR on the 5' RACE reads. The data show more than 350,000 distinct CDR3 sequences, 11% seen once. Per germline, CDR1 SEHNR and CDR2 FQNEAQ (reference sequence). CDR3 length equals 14 residues. Deletions cut 4 bases from V and 3 bases from J, with 13 bases between. Concerning this clonotype itself: What it binds is not known.

The V and J genes are TRBV7-9 and TRBJ2-7, with a weak D call TRBD1 (6 bases). This sample comprised PBMCs, obtained on the day of the first yellow fever vaccination. The receptor was isolated from a man between 18 and 35 years old who received the YFV17D yellow fever vaccine. CDR3 in amino acids: CASSSTGQLYEQYF. CDR3 nucleotide sequence: TGTGCCAGCAGCTCTACAGGGCAGCTCTACGAGCAGTACTTC.